These 10 T cell receptor beta chains were all obtained from the same sample, sequenced in a study of blood T cells in healthy people across ages. With a J-beta primer mix and a sample-barcoded 5' primer, a second PCR ran roughly 6 to 12 cycles. Via MiXCR, TCRdb re-called the 5' RACE reads, giving one row per CDR3 protein. The table shows over a million distinct CDR3 sequences, with 35% to 45% occurring only once. Sample: blood. The receptor source for this set is a woman between 18 and 29 years old in good health.

This clonotype was seen only a few times. The chain has TRBV7-2 and TRBJ2-4; 12 bases are a match to TRBD2. Matching the DNA end better, TRBJ2-7 makes the J call doubtful. CDR1 is SGHTA and CDR2 is FQGNSA in the germline V gene. This CDR3 contains 15 residues. DNA for the CDR3: TGTGCCAGCAGGTCAGGACTAGCGGGACTTCACGAGCAGTACTTC. Its protein product is CASRSGLAGLHEQYF.

This clonotype was seen a few times. The chain is built from TRBV27 and TRBJ2-1; possibly TRBD2 for D (5 bases). The ends were cut back, 3 bases at V and 3 bases at J, with 12 bases in the middle. Per the germline V gene, CDR1 is MNHEY and CDR2 is SMNVEV (reference sequence). The CDR3 is 15 residues long. Written as DNA, the CDR3 is TGTGCCAGCAGTTTTTCTGGGAGTGGCTACAATGAGCAGTTCTTC. This codes for CASSFSGSGYNEQFF.

The chain combines TRBV28 with TRBJ2-1; 7 bases agree with TRBD1. CDR1 and CDR2 from the germline V gene are MDHEN and SYDVKM. The CDR3 has 15 amino acids. J was trimmed by 5 bases and V by 5 bases; bases with no gene match: 9. The CDR3 DNA reads TGTGCCAGCAGTCGCACAGGGGTGGGAAACAATGAGCAGTTCTTC. Encoded protein: CASSRTGVGNNEQFF.

This clonotype was picked up a small number of times. The chain joins TRBV20-1 to TRBJ2-1, with D tentatively TRBD2 (6 bases). V was shortened by 2 bases and J by 10 bases, with 9 bases between the two germline ends. Germline-derived CDR1 and CDR2 are DFQATT and SNEGSKA (reference sequence). The CDR3 extends over 11 amino acids. The CDR3 sequence: CSARPGGEQFF. For the CDR3, the DNA is TGCAGTGCTAGACCTGGGGGGGAGCAGTTCTTC.

The gene calls are TRBV29-1 and TRBJ2-2, with D unresolved. Per germline, CDR1 SQVTM and CDR2 ANQGSEA. Between the trimmed V and J ends, which lost 0 bases and 5 bases, there was a span of 10 bases. This CDR3 region has 14 residues. CDR3 coding DNA: TGCAGCGTTGAAGATAGATCGTGGACCGGGGAGCTGTTTTTT. Residues: CSVEDRSWTGELFF.

The chain links TRBV7-6 to TRBJ2-1; unclear D gene. The CDR3 is 16 amino acids. CDR1 is SGHVS, CDR2 FNYEAQ, per germline. The V end was cut by 1 base, the J end by 1 base, with 11 bases between. For the CDR3, the DNA is TGTGCCAGCAGCTTAGGGTCCCTCCTTTCCTACAATGAGCAGTTCTTC. Its protein is CASSLGSLLSYNEQFF. The full variable domain, completed using reference TRBV7-6 and TRBJ2-1, is GAGVSQSPRYKVTKRGQDVALRCDPISGHVSLYWYRQALGQGPEFLTYFNYEAQQDKSGLPNDRFSAERPEGSISTLTIQRTEQRDSAMYRCASSLGSLLSYNEQFFGPGTRLTVL.

The J gene is TRBJ1-1, the V gene TRBV4-1, with 7 positions matching TRBD1. The CDR3 covers 14 residues. Germline CDR1 reads MGHRA; CDR2 reads YSYEKL. Trimming cost V 2 bases and J 7 bases; bases outside gene matches: 7. CDR3 protein: CASSQRQGSFEAFF. CDR3 bases: TGCGCCAGCAGCCAAAGACAGGGATCTTTTGAAGCTTTCTTT.

The CDR3: CSARFGTIRSNQPQHF. For the CDR3, the DNA is TGCAGTGCACGGTTCGGGACGATTCGGAGCAATCAGCCCCAGCATTTT. The gene calls are TRBV20-1 and TRBJ1-5; D is possibly TRBD1 (5 bases). Per germline, CDR1 DFQATT and CDR2 SNEGSKA (reference sequence). Trimming cost V 6 bases and J 1 base, with 19 bases left between them. This CDR3 has 16 amino acids.

In its sample, this clonotype was seen many times. The chain joins TRBV12-3 or TRBV12-4 to TRBJ2-7; tentatively, D is TRBD2 (5 bases). CDR3 length: 13 amino acids. V lost 8 bases to trimming and J lost 3 bases, with 14 bases between them. The CDR3 loop reads CASGILAGYEQYF. The CDR3 bases are TGTGCCAGCGGCATTCTCGCGGGCTACGAGCAGTACTTC.

This clonotype has only a few counts. This chain connects TRBV7-8 to TRBJ2-2, with D hard to call. This CDR3 contains 15 residues. The V end lost 7 bases, the J end lost 2 bases, and 14 bases lay between the germline ends. CDR1 is SGHVS, CDR2 FQNEAQ, per germline. CDR3 sequence: CASIPLGYNTGELFF. CDR3 DNA: TGTGCCAGCATCCCCCTAGGGTATAACACCGGGGAGCTGTTTTTT.